What follows is one T cell receptor (beta chain) and its context. Its antigen is not identified. This sample stems from a study of cytomegalovirus exposure and HLA in healthy donors. Whole-study findings and limits: Presence/absence results assume similar sequencing depth per donor, which may not hold. Per published accounts, TCR beta sequences correctly predicted the HLA-A and HLA-B alleles of most subjects. Within the data, a cluster of highly shared sequence variants was likely a sequencing artifact.

Germline assignment: CDR1 SGHVS and CDR2 FQNEAQ. V dropped 1 base and J dropped 10 bases, with 17 bases sitting between them. This CDR3 region has 15 residues. PCR primers comprised 60 Vbeta and 13 Jbeta primers. Sequencing used immunoSEQ multiplex PCR; TCRdb keeps in-frame clones, though not all of them. The repertoire consists of around 200,000 clones, with around 81% occurring once and the leading ten covering roughly a tenth. This receptor was obtained from a woman in her forties or fifties in good health and CMV-seropositive. The sequenced sample was PBMCs. This chain connects TRBV7-8 to TRBJ2-1; D might be TRBD2 (7 bases). In nucleotides, the CDR3 is TGTGCCAGCAGCTTAGTTGGGGGGGGGCTTCGGGAGCAGTTCTTC. This gives the protein CASSLVGGGLREQFF.